What follows are 5 T cell receptor beta chains derived from one specimen sequenced in a study of cytomegalovirus exposure and HLA in healthy donors. The study ran its PCR with 60 Vbeta and 13 Jbeta primers. The method was immunoSEQ multiplex PCR; TCRdb's version includes in-frame clones alone and lacks a portion of them. The profile shows fewer than 150,000 clones, roughly 80% of them singletons. The material sequenced was PBMCs. Receptors originate from a man aged 35-49 years in good health and CMV-seropositive.

The chain uses TRBV27 and TRBJ1-5, with a possible D match to TRBD1 (5 bases). V was clipped by 7 bases and J by 0 bases, with 10 bases between them. Germline CDR1 reads MNHEY; CDR2 reads SMNVEV (reference sequence). This CDR3 has 14 amino acids. The CDR3 sequence: CASKMTVSNQPQHF. The DNA for the CDR3 is TGTGCCAGCAAAATGACAGTTAGCAATCAGCCCCAGCATTTT.

The chain uses TRBV6-5 and TRBJ1-1; D is perhaps TRBD1 (5 bases). The CDR3 runs 15 residues. Germline-derived CDR1 and CDR2 are MNHEY and SVGAGI. V lost 2 bases and J lost 3, with 13 bases in between. This CDR3 is CASSYRGFRYTEAFF. CDR3 sequence (DNA): TGTGCCAGCAGTTACAGGGGCTTTAGGTACACTGAAGCTTTCTTT.

This chain joins TRBV25-1 and TRBJ2-7, with 11 bases fitting TRBD2. CDR1 is MGHDK and CDR2 is SYGVNS in the germline V gene. CDR3 length: 15 residues. With 4 bases clipped from V and 5 bases from J, the junction kept 7 bases outside the gene matches. The CDR3 region is CASSGLAGGIDEQYF. The CDR3 nucleotides are TGTGCCAGCAGTGGGTTAGCGGGAGGGATCGACGAGCAGTACTTC.

The chain carries TRBV5-4 and TRBJ2-1; D may be TRBD2 (5 bases). The CDR3 sequence is 16 residues long. The germline V gene has CDR1 SGHNT and CDR2 YYREEE (reference sequence). V lost 3 bases and J 0 bases, leaving 13 bases between the germline ends. The CDR3 reads CASSYRRGSSYNEQFF. CDR3 nucleotide sequence: TGTGCCAGCAGCTATCGTAGAGGGAGCTCCTACAATGAGCAGTTCTTC.

V usage is TRBV10-3 and J usage is TRBJ2-3, with 14 bases that match TRBD2. The CDR3 spans 22 residues. Germline trimming cut 1 base from V and 2 bases from J; bases unmatched to any gene: 17. Looked up from germline, CDR1 is ENHRY and CDR2 is SYGVKD. The CDR3 sequence: CAISEFGGTSGGPGVFTDTQYF. The CDR3 DNA reads as TGTGCCATCAGTGAGTTCGGGGGGACTAGCGGGGGACCGGGCGTATTCACAGATACGCAGTATTTT.